These 9 T cell receptor beta chains were all obtained from the same sample, sequenced in a study of T cells in Graves' hyperthyroidism and ophthalmopathy. Amplification of TCR beta CDR3 regions was performed using RNA transcripts as template. The HTBI primer set was used in a first-round RT-PCR of the TCR CDR3. A single record per CDR3 protein comes from TCRdb applying MiXCR to the multiplex PCR reads. Of around 720,000 distinct CDR3 sequences listed, under 45% are singletons. Material for sequencing was blood. The receptors were sampled from a woman aged 40 to 49 with Graves' hyperthyroidism.

There are a few counts of this clonotype. J is TRBJ1-1 and V is TRBV7-2, with D unresolved. From germline, CDR1 is SGHTA and CDR2 FQGNSA. The V and J ends lost 5 bases and 4 bases respectively, with 17 bases between them. The CDR3 is made up of 15 amino acids. The DNA of the CDR3 is TGTGCCAGCAGCCCTCAGCAGGTTGTGGGCACTGAAGCTTTCTTT. Amino acids: CASSPQQVVGTEAFF.

The sample holds a few counts of this clonotype. The chain combines TRBV10-3 with TRBJ1-1; 8 nucleotides match TRBD1. Germline CDR1 is ENHRY and CDR2 is SYGVKD. The CDR3 consists of 15 residues. The V segment lost 10 bases and the J segment 5 bases; nucleotides outside the gene matches: 15. The CDR3 region has the DNA TGTGCCAGCTCGAAGCAGGGGGCCTTTAGGACTGAAGCTTTCTTT. Its translation is CASSKQGAFRTEAFF.

In this sample, this clonotype turned up once. Just one base apart from a much larger clone, this may be a read error. The chain recombines TRBV20-1 with TRBJ2-7; tentatively, D is TRBD1 or TRBD2 (5 bases each). This CDR3 is 17 amino acids long. Per the germline V gene, CDR1 is DFQATT and CDR2 is SNEGSKA (reference sequence). The CDR3 DNA reads TGCAGTGCTAGAGAGGGACGAGTGGTAGTAGCTTTCTACCAGCAGTACTTC. Translation: CSAREGRVVVAFYQQYF.

To note about this clonotype: One junction end does not reproduce the germline sequence, and a read error may be involved. The chain joins TRBV11-2 to TRBJ2-5, with D possibly matching TRBD1 (5 bases). The CDR3 contains 13 residues. Germline loops: CDR1 SGHAT, CDR2 FQNNGV. CDR3 bases: TGTGCCAGCAGCTTAGATCTTGAGACAGCCTGGGGCTTC. It codes for CASSLDLETAWGF. The whole variable domain, filled in from reference TRBV11-2 and TRBJ2-5, reads EAGVAQSPRYKIIEKRQSVAFWCNPISGHATLYWYQQILGQGPKLLIQFQNNGVVDDSQLPKDRFSAERLKGVDSTLKIQPAKLEDSAVYLCASSLDLETAWGFGPGTRLLVL.

The rearrangement joins TRBV10-3 to TRBJ1-2; D unresolved. CDR3 length equals 18 residues. The germline V gene has CDR1 ENHRY and CDR2 SYGVKD. V lost 2 bases and J 0 bases, leaving 19 bases between the germline ends. CDR3 bases: TGTGCCATCAGTGAGAAAGTGGACGGAGGAACGGCTAACTATGGCTACACCTTC. Protein: CAISEKVDGGTANYGYTF.

The chain links TRBV10-3 to TRBJ2-2; 10 nucleotides match TRBD1. V shed 3 bases, J shed 7 bases, and the junction held 2 bases outside the gene matches. Germline lookup yields CDR1 ENHRY and CDR2 SYGVKD. This CDR3 spans 14 amino acids. CDR3 bases: TGTGCCATCAGTGATGGGGACAGGGGCGGGGAGCTGTTTTTT. Translating it yields CAISDGDRGGELFF.

The chain has TRBV4-1 and TRBJ2-7, with TRBD1 matching 8 bases. Trimming cost V 0 bases and J 3 bases; bases outside gene matches: 4. CDR1 and CDR2 from the germline V gene are MGHRA and YSYEKL. This CDR3 spans 15 amino acids. CDR3 loop: CASSQEPGGIYEQYF. The CDR3 coding sequence is TGCGCCAGCAGCCAAGAGCCAGGGGGCATCTACGAGCAGTACTTC.

This clonotype was seen a few times. CDR3 loop: CASSLRNANSPLHF. The CDR3 region has the DNA TGTGCCAGCAGCTTACGGAACGCCAATTCACCCCTCCACTTT. This chain links TRBV5-4 with TRBJ1-6; D is unclear. Between the trimmed V and J ends, which lost 2 bases and 7 bases, there was a span of 10 bases. CDR1 and CDR2 from the germline V gene are SGHNT and YYREEE (reference sequence). This CDR3 is built from 14 residues.

The sample holds many counts of this clonotype. The chain employs TRBV25-1 and TRBJ1-6; 10 nucleotides match TRBD1. Trimming cost V 1 base and J 5 bases; bases outside gene matches: 2. The length of the CDR3 is 16 residues. Germline CDR1 and CDR2: MGHDK and SYGVNS. CDR3 bases: TGTGCCAGCAGTGAATTTGGGACAGGGGATAATTCACCCCTCCACTTT. Translation: CASSEFGTGDNSPLHF.